This T cell receptor beta chain came from a study of response to subunit inactivated influenza vaccine (dated 2018 in TCRdb). Regarding the research as a whole: The study used deep quantitative T cell receptor repertoire profiling to track responses to a trivalent subunit inactivated influenza vaccine. Broad study findings and their caveats: The authors suggested that each seasonal influenza vaccination may recruit only a limited number of new T cells.

This clonotype has a handful of counts. This clone's antigen is unknown. Base qualities are not at hand, and no much larger clone is one base apart. A distance of 10 bases separates the germline ends of V and J, which lose 1 base and 0 bases respectively. From cysteine to phenylalanine, the CDR3 is 15 amino acids long. Left in the record is the CDR3 DNA by itself, 45 bases read in frame from the first base. Taken from the germline V gene (reference sequence), the CDR1 and CDR2 loops are DFQATT and SNEGSKA. Libraries were constructed by RT-PCR. The sequencer listed for this sample is Illumina HiSeq 2500. TCRdb trimmed the raw reads at Q25, called clones with MiXCR and kept productive beta chains. Entries are consolidated by CDR3 protein sequence, retaining the most common genes and DNA. This sample has 180,000 or so distinct CDR3 sequences in its table, and about 12% of those were observed once. Of the sample, 25% to 35% is held by the ten largest clones.

These data also formed part of another study, on T cells expressing NK-cell markers. From the second report: The TCR beta cDNA libraries were made using 5'RACE template switching, a step that added both a universal primer site and unique molecular identifiers. Eight donors provided sorted CD3+CD56+NKG2C+, CD3+CD56+NKG2C- and CD3+CD56-NKG2C+ T-cell subsets, whose TCR beta-chain repertoires were profiled. Among the eight sequenced donors, seven were HCMV-seropositive and one was HCMV-seronegative. In several experiments an anti-gammadeltaTCR antibody was added to restrict sorting to alphabetaTCR-expressing T cells. In 6 or 7 donors, the dominant CD3+CD56+NKG2C+ clonotypes ranked among the top 10 CD8+ clonotypes, making up about 1.0-7.5% of CD8+ T cells. Those dominant clonotypes were again the most abundant among CD3+CD56-NKG2C+ cells in a handful of donors, at about 25-65%. It remained unclear whether the expanded NKG2C-expressing T cell clones were specific for HCMV antigens. The study sequenced eight donors, all healthy volunteers chosen at random: three men and five women. HCMV-specific IgG was detected in serum with a commercial ELISA kit to determine HCMV serostatus. Ficoll density gradient centrifugation was used to isolate peripheral blood mononuclear cells from blood. Magnetic immunoseparation with Miltenyi isolation kits was used to isolate CD4+ and CD8+ T cells from PBMC. Synthesis of cDNA was primed from the TCR beta constant segment and was followed by two consecutive PCR amplification steps. Libraries were sequenced as 2 x 150 bp reads on Illumina HiSeq 2000/2500, MiSeq or NextSeq. Reads were demultiplexed and grouped by UMI with MIGEC, and clonotypes were assembled and quantified with MiTCR. Only TCR cDNA sequences supported by at least two reads were kept to exclude erroneous sequences. The tcR package was used for downstream repertoire analysis, with clonotypes matched between fractions based on CDR3 nucleotide sequence plus V segment. VDJmatch was used to annotate antigen specificity against VDJdb, with one amino acid substitution in CDR3 allowed.

Recombination linked TRBV20-1 to TRBJ2-1; the D segment could be TRBD2, given 5 matching bases. The specimen was CD8+ T cells sorted from PBMCs, collected about 12 days after vaccination. This clonotype was obtained from a man aged 45-60 years who received an inactivated influenza vaccine. Donor details come from another sample of the same person, matched by shared clones. The nucleotide sequence reads TGCAGTGCTAGAGGTAGCGCCAACTCCTACAATGAGCAGTTCTTC. Translated, it gives CSARGSANSYNEQFF.